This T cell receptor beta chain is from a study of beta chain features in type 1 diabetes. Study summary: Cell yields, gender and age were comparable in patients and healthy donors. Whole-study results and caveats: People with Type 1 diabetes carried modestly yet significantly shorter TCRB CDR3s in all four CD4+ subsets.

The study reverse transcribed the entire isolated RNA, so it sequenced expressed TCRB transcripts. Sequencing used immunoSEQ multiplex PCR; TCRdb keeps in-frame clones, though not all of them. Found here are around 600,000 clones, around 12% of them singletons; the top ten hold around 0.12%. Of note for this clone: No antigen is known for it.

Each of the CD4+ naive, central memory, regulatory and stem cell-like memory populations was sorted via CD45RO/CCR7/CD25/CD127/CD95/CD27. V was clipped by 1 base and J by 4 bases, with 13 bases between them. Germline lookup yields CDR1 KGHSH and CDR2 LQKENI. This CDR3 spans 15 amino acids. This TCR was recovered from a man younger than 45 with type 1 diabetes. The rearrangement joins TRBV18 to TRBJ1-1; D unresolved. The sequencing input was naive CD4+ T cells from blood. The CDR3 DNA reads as TGTGCCAGCTCACCACTCGAGTCCCTGGGCACTGAAGCTTTCTTT. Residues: CASSPLESLGTEAFF.